This record covers a single TCR beta chain. Antigen: not known. This record comes from a study of post-analysis software for immune sequencing data. Study-wide findings and caveats: Included in a set of about 5 TRBV segments more frequent in patients than controls were TRBV5-6, TRBV5-1 and TRBV20-1.

Each TCR beta cDNA library carried unique molecular identifiers. TCRdb fed the PCR reads into MiXCR, producing one record per CDR3 protein. The sample contains fewer than 550,000 distinct CDR3 sequences, less than 40% of which appear only once. The CDR3 totals 13 residues. The germline CDR1 and CDR2 sequences are LNHDA and SQIVND (reference sequence). The V end lost 5 bases, the J end lost 11 bases, and 18 bases lay between the germline ends. This chain joins TRBV19 and TRBJ2-5, with D perhaps matching TRBD1 (5 bases). The sequenced sample was blood. This receptor was taken from a girl aged 2 to 17 with multiple sclerosis. CDR3 region: CASSLDSYNEQYF. The CDR3 region has the DNA TGTGCCAGTAGTCTTGACAGCTACAATGAGCAGTACTTC.